This T cell receptor beta chain is drawn from a study of T cell responses to AZD1222 COVID-19 vaccine (dated by TCRdb to the early 2020s). A note on the overall study: AZD1222 recipients given second doses at about 4 weeks or at about 12 weeks were pooled, since spike-specific TCR depth and breadth were not found to differ between the two schedules. Enrollment into the trials was organized by age into subgroups of 18-55, 56-69 and 70-plus years, and those subgroups contained around 150, 28 and 57 TCR-sequenced participants, respectively. TCR sequencing was performed for 233 trial participants, of whom roughly 200 were given two doses of AZD1222 and some 26 were given two doses of MenACWY control vaccine.

The time point label of this sample denotes: baseline before first vaccination. Vaccinee samples were obtained from the UK trials COV001 and COV002, which included a single-blind randomized controlled phase 2/3 trial of AZD1222 (ChAdOx1 nCoV-19) in healthy adults. Trial participant PBMC samples were collected at day 0 and day 28 after the second dose for TCRbeta chain sequencing. Including cysteine and phenylalanine, the CDR3 has 15 amino acids. Solely the CDR3 DNA is kept, with 45 bases framed from the first base. For CDR1 and CDR2, the germline V gene lists SNHLY and FYNNEI. V is pared back by 3 bases and J by 9 bases, with 15 bases lying between the germline termini. Comment on this clone: It has no known antigen specificity. Nothing much larger sits one base from this clone, and base qualities are not available.

The paper's findings and limits, for the study overall: The 56-69-year group was small, and its depth increase did not reach significance, likely because of low power. Most participants were white British and females outnumbered males, and the authors suggested that clonal diversity may have been underestimated. Because no samples from the day 14 peak response were available, repertoires could be characterized only after the peak T cell response. Conclusions about previously exposed vaccinees are limited because only five to seven AZD1222 recipients were SARS-CoV-2 seropositive at baseline. After two AZD1222 doses, both the breadth and the depth of spike-specific TCRs were significantly higher than at day 0 and than in MenACWY recipients. Nearly half of unique spike-specific TCRs reportedly recognized epitopes outside regions mutated in the B.1.351 and B.1.1.7 variants. The whole spike protein was spanned by vaccine-associated CD4 TCRs, and dominant responses were seen in regions 160-218 and 743-854.

The CDR3 regions of human TCRbeta chains were analyzed by immunosequencing. In the authors' own workflow: Repertoire TCRs were matched against a reference library of SARS-CoV-2-specific TCRs generated with the MIRA antigen-specificity platform. Breadth was defined as the fraction of unique TCRs that were SARS-CoV-2-associated, and depth was defined as the fraction of total T cells that were SARS-CoV-2-associated. Using the MIRA data, every spike-specific TCR was mapped to the spike region that the TCR reacted to and assigned to either a CD4 or a CD8 class. Log10-transformed breadth and depth values were compared by one-way ANOVA with Sidak's multiple comparisons tests. Imported from immuneACCESS, the table was reduced by TCRdb to in-frame sequences with V and J called. These copies leave out some clones; in studies compared against another copy, an unresolved V gene accounts for under half, and the cause of the remainder is not known. V and J calls and clone size follow that table, whereas D and trimming were derived from the DNA. The sample data list just over 150,000 clones, and about nine tenths of these were observed just once. The top ten hold 1.8% of the sample.

The chain links TRBV2 with TRBJ1-6, with TRBD1 as a weak D call on 5 bases. The receptor was isolated from an adult in good health. Sequenced material: peripheral blood, taken on day 0 of AZD1222 vaccination. The CDR3 protein is CASSDRGGESSPLHF. The DNA sequence follows: TGTGCCAGCAGTGATCGGGGGGGAGAGAGTTCACCCCTCCACTTT.